Given below is one TCR beta chain in context. The antigen remains undetermined. The source of the sample is a study of shared clonotypes between healthy human individuals. Study as a whole: Donors had three CD4 naive, three CD4 memory, two CD8 naive and one CD8 memory plate apiece. General study findings and limits: It was the non-shared clonotypes that had lower generation probabilities than clonotypes shared by all four donors. Richness estimates generally favored naive over memory subsets.

Repertoires were generated with immunoSEQ multiplex PCR, while TCRdb's copy carries only in-frame clones and drops some. This table holds some 500,000 clones, roughly 95% found once. CDR1 SNHLY and CDR2 FYNNEI come from the germline V gene. This CDR3 has 14 amino acids. Trimming cost V 2 bases and J 4 bases, with 9 bases left between them. The clonotype comes from a woman in her 30s in good health. The sample was naive CD4+ T cells sorted from blood. Described subset: CD45RA+ positively selected. This rearrangement joins TRBV2 to TRBJ1-3; D might be TRBD1 (6 bases). CDR3 nucleotides: TGTGCCAGCAGTGAAAACAGGGCCGGAAACACCATATATTTT. This gives the protein CASSENRAGNTIYF.